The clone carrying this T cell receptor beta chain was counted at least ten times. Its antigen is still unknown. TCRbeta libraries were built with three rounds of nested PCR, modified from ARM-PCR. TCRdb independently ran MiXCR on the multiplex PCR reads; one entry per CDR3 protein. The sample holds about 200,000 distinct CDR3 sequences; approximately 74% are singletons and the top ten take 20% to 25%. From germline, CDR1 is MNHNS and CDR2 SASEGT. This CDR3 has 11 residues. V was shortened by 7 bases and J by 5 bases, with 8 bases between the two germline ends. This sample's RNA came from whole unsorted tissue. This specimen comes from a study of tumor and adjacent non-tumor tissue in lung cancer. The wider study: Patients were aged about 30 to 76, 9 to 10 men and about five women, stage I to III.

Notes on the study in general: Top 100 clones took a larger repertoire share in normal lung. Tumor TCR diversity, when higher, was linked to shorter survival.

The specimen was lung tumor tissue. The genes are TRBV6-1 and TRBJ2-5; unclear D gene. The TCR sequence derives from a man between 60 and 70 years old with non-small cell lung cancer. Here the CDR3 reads CASISPETQYF. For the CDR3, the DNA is TGTGCCAGCATAAGTCCCGAGACCCAGTACTTC.